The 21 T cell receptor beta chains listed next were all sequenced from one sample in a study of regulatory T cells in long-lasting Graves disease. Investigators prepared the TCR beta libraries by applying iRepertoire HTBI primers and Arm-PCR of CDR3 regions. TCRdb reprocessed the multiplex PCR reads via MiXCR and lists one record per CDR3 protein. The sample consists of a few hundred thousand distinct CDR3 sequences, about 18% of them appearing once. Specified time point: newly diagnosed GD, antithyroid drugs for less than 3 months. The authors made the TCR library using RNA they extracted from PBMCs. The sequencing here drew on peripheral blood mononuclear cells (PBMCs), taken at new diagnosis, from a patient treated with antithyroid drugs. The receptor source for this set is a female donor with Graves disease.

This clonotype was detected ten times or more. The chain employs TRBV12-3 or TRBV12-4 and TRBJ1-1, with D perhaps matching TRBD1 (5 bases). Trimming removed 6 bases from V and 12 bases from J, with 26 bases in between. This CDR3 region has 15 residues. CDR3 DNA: TGTGCCAGCAGCGCGGGGGGTGGACGAACTCTGAGTACTTTCTTT. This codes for CASSAGGGRTLSTFF.

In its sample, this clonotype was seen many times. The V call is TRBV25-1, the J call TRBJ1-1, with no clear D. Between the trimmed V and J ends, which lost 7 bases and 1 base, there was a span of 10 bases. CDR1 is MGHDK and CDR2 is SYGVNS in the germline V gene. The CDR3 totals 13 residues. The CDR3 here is CASTPARNTEAFF. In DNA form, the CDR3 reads TGTGCCAGCACCCCCGCGAGGAACACTGAAGCTTTCTTT.

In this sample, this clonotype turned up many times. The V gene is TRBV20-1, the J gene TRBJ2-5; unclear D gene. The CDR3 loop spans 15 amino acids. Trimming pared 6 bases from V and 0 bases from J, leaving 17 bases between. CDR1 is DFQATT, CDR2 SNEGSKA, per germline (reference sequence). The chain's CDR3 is CSAAPRVGYQETQYF. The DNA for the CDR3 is TGCAGTGCGGCACCTCGCGTTGGTTACCAAGAGACCCAGTACTTC.

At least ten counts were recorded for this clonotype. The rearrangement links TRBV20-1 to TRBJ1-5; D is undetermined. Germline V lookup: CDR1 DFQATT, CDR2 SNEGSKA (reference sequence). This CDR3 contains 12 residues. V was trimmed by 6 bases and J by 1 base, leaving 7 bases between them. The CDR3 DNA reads TGCAGTGCCGGGTGGAGCAATCAGCCCCAGCATTTT. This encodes CSAGWSNQPQHF.

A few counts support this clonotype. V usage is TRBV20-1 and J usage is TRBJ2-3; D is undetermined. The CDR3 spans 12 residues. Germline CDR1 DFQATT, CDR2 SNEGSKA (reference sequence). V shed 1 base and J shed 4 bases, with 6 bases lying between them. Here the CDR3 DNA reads TGCAGTGCTAGAGTGGGTGCAGATACGCAGTATTTT. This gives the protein CSARVGADTQYF.

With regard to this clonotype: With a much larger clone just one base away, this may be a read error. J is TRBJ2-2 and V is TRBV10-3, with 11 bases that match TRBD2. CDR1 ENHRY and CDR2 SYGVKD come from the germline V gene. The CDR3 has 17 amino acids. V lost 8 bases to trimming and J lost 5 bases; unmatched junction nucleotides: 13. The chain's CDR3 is CAIGGFEGTSGTGELFF. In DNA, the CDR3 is TGTGCCATCGGTGGATTCGAAGGGACTAGCGGAACCGGGGAGCTGTTTTTT.

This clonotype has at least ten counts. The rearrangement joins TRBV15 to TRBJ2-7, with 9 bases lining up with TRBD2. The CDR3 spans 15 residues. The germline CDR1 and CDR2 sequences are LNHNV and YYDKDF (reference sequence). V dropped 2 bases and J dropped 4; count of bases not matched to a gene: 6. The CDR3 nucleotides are TGTGCCACCAGCAGAAGCTTAGCGGGAGCTTACGAGCAGTACTTC. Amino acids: CATSRSLAGAYEQYF.

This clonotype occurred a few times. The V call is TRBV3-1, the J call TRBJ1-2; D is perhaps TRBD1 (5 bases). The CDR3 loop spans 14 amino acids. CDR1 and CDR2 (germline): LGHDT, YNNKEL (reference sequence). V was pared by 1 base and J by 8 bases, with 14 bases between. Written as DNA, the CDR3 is TGTGCCAGCAGCCAAGCTCAGGGAGGGCTGGGCTACACCTTC. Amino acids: CASSQAQGGLGYTF.

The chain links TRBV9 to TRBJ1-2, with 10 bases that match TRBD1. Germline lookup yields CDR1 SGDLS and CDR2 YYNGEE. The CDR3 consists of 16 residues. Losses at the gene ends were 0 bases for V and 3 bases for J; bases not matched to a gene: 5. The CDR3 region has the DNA TGTGCCAGCAGCGTAGCTCGGGACAGGGGTGACTATGGCTACACCTTC. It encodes CASSVARDRGDYGYTF.

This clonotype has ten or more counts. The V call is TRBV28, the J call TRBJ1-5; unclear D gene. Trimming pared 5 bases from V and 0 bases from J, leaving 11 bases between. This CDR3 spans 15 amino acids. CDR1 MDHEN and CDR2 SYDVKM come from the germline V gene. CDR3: CASSRTTFSNQPQHF. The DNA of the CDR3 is TGTGCCAGCAGTCGCACAACCTTTAGCAATCAGCCCCAGCATTTT.

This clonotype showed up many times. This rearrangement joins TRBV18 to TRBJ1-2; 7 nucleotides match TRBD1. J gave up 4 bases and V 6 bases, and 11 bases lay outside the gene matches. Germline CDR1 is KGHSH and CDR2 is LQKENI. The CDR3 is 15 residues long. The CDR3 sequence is CASSLTAGQIYGYTF. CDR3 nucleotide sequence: TGTGCCAGCTCTCTCACCGCGGGACAGATCTATGGCTACACCTTC.

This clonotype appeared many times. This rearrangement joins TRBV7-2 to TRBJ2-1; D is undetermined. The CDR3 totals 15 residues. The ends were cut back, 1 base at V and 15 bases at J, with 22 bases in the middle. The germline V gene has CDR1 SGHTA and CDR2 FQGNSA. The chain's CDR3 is CASSLGANLLQWPFF. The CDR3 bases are TGTGCCAGCAGCTTAGGGGCCAACCTCCTACAGTGGCCGTTCTTC.

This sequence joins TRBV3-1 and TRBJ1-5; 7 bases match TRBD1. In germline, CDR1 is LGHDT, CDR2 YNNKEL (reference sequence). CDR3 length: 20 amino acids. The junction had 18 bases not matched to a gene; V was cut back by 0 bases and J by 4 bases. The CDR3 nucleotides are TGTGCCAGCAGCCAAGAAGCTAATCGTGGCAGACAGGGCGTAAATCAGCCCCAGCATTTT. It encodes CASSQEANRGRQGVNQPQHF.

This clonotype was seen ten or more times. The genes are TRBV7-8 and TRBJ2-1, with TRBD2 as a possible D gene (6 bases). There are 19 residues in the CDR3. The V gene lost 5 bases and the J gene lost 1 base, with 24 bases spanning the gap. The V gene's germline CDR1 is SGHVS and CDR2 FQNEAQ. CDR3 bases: TGTGCCAGCAGCCCCACCCGAAGTGCGGGGATTTTATCCTACAATGAGCAGTTCTTC. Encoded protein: CASSPTRSAGILSYNEQFF.

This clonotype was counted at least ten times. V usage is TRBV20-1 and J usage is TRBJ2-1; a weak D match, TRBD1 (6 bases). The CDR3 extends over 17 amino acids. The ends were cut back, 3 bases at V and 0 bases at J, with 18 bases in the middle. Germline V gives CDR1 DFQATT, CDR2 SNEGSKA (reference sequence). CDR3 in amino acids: CSARSHDRTSSYNEQFF. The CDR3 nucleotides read TGCAGTGCTAGGTCCCATGACAGGACGAGCTCCTACAATGAGCAGTTCTTC.

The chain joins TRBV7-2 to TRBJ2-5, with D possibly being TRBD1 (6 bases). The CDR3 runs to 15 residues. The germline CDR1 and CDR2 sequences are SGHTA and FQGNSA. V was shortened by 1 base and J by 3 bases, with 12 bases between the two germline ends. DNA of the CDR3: TGTGCCAGCAGCTTAGTACAGGGTATCAAAGAGACCCAGTACTTC. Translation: CASSLVQGIKETQYF.

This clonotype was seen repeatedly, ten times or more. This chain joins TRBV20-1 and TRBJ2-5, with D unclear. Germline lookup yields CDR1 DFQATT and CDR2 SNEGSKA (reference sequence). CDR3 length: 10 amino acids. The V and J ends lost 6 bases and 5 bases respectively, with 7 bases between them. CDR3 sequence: CSALGETQYF. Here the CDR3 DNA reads TGCAGTGCCCTAGGGGAGACCCAGTACTTC.

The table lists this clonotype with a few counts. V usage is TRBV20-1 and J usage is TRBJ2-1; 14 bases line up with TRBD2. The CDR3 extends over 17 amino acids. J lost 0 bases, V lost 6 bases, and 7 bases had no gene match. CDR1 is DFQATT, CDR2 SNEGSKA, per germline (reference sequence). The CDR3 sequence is CSATSGRASSSYNEQFF. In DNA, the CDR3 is TGCAGTGCGACTAGCGGGAGGGCCTCAAGCTCCTACAATGAGCAGTTCTTC.

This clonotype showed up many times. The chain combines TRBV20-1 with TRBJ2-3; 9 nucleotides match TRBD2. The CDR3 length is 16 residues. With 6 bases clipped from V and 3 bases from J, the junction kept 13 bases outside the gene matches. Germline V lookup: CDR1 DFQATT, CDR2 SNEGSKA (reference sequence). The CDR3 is CSAGDRRAGGTDTQYF. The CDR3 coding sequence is TGCAGTGCGGGGGATAGAAGGGCGGGAGGGACAGATACGCAGTATTTT.

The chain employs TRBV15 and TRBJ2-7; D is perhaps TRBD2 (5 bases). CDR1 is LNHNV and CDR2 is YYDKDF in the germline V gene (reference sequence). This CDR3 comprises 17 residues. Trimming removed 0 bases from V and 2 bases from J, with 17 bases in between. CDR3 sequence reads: CATSRDRGASFAYEQYF. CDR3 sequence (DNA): TGTGCCACCAGCAGAGATCGGGGTGCCTCCTTTGCCTACGAGCAGTACTTC.

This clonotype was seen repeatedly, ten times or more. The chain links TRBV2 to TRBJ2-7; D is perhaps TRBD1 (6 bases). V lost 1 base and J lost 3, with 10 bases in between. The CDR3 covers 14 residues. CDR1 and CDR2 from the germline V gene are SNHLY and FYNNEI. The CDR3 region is CASSEDRVVYEQYF. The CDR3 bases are TGTGCCAGCAGTGAAGACAGGGTAGTCTACGAGCAGTACTTC.